The present T cell receptor (beta chain) was sequenced within a study of cytomegalovirus exposure and HLA in healthy donors. This CDR3 has 16 residues. Primers: 60 Vbeta forward and 13 Jbeta reverse. The data were produced by immunoSEQ multiplex PCR, yet TCRdb's version contains in-frame clones alone and is incomplete. There are approximately 46,000 clones in the sample; about 70% occur only once, and 6.3% lies in the top ten. In its sample, this clone was seen a few times. The chain joins TRBV21-1 to TRBJ2-5; the table calls TRBD2, which could not be checked here. TRBV21-1 is tagged as a pseudogene. The receptor was isolated from a man aged 25-40 years in good health and CMV-seronegative. The sequenced sample was PBMCs. The CDR3 region has the DNA TGTGCCAGCAGCGACTCGGCTAGCGGCTCGAGAGAGACCCAGTACTTC. Encoded protein: CASSDSASGSRETQYF.